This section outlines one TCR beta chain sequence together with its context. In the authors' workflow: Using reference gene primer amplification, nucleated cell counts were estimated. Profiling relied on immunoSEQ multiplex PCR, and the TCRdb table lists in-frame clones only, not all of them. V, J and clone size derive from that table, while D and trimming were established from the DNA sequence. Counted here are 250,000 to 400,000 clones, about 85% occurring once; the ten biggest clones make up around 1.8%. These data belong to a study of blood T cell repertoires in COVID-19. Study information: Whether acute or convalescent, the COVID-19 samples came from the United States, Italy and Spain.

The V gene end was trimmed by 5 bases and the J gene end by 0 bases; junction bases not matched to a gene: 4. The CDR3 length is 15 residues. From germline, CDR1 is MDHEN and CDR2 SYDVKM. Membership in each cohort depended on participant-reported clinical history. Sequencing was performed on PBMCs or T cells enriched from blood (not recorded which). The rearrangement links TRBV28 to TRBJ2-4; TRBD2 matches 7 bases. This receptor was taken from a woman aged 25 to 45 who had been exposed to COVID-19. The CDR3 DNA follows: TGTGCCAGCAGTCGACTAGCTCTAGCCAAAAACATTCAGTACTTC. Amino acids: CASSRLALAKNIQYF.